This paragraph reports one TCR beta chain. Antigen unknown. The germline CDR1 and CDR2 sequences are SGHTA and FQGNSA. Trimming pared 4 bases from V and 1 base from J, leaving 16 bases between. The CDR3 runs to 16 residues. This entry is derived from a study of early stage breast cancer tumors. Study information: ER+/PR+/HER2- status applied to about 70% of the 16 invasive breast tumors. Roughly 10-fold was the mean read coverage per sample.

Study outcomes and limitations: Tumors had roughly 2.5-fold higher T cell density and higher clonality than adjacent normal breast tissue. Blood repertoires resembled normal breast more than tumor.

The table came from immunoSEQ multiplex PCR; TCRdb's copy has only in-frame clones and leaves some out. Of roughly 60,000 clones listed, about 83% are singletons. Sequencing input: blood. The chain employs TRBV7-2 and TRBJ1-1; tentatively, D is TRBD1 (6 bases). The clonotype comes from a person aged 25 to 45 with breast cancer. CDR3 coding DNA: TGTGCCAGCAGCTCAACAACAGGGTCTGGGAACACTGAAGCTTTCTTT. Its protein product is CASSSTTGSGNTEAFF.